The 16 T cell receptor beta chains listed next were all sequenced from one sample in a study of T cells in Graves' hyperthyroidism and ophthalmopathy. RNA transcripts provided the source from which TCR beta CDR3 regions were amplified. RT-PCR in the first round (using the HTBI primer set) targeted the TCR CDR3. Via MiXCR, TCRdb re-called the multiplex PCR reads, giving one row per CDR3 protein. The sample has about 690,000 distinct CDR3 sequences; 17% are singletons. Sample: blood. Every receptor here comes from a man aged 50-60 years with Graves' hyperthyroidism.

The CDR3 spells CASRSGQTTDTQYF. In DNA, the CDR3 is TGTGCCAGCAGAAGTGGTCAAACCACAGATACGCAGTATTTT. The V call is TRBV13, the J call TRBJ2-3; no definite D call. CDR3 length: 14 residues. The germline CDR1 and CDR2 sequences are PRHDT and FYEKMQ (reference sequence). V was clipped by 6 bases and J by 2 bases, with 12 bases between them.

This clonotype has a count of ten or more. The rearrangement joins TRBV19 to TRBJ2-7; D call uncertain. Germline CDR1 is LNHDA and CDR2 is SQIVND (reference sequence). The CDR3 is 14 amino acids. V lost 3 bases, J lost 6 bases, and 15 bases lay in between. CDR3 protein: CASSIVDGEAEQYF. CDR3 sequence (DNA): TGTGCCAGTAGTATCGTCGACGGAGAGGCCGAGCAGTACTTC.

Ten or more counts support this clonotype. The CDR3 sequence: CASTVLASEQYF. CDR3 coding DNA: TGTGCCAGCACCGTGCTAGCGAGCGAGCAGTACTTC. The chain is built from TRBV2 and TRBJ2-7; possible D gene TRBD2, 6 bases. In germline, CDR1 is SNHLY, CDR2 FYNNEI. Trimming stripped 7 bases from V and 6 bases from J, with 13 bases between. The CDR3 is 12 residues long.

This clonotype was seen ten or more times. This chain links TRBV30 with TRBJ2-3; TRBD2 agrees at 11 bases. V lost 5 bases, J lost 1 base, and 2 bases stayed unmatched. Germline V gives CDR1 GTSNPN, CDR2 SVGIG (reference sequence). The CDR3 covers 14 residues. The CDR3 region has the DNA TGTGCCTGGGTTAGCGGGAGGGGCACAGATACGCAGTATTTT. This gives the protein CAWVSGRGTDTQYF.

This clonotype was detected only a few times. For the CDR3, the DNA is TGCGCCAGCAGCGCCGGGACTAGCGCGAGCGAGCAGTACTTC. It yields the protein CASSAGTSASEQYF. The gene calls are TRBV5-1 and TRBJ2-7, with TRBD2 identical over 10 bases. The trim removed 4 bases at V and 6 bases at J, leaving 7 bases unmatched. The CDR3 consists of 14 residues. CDR1 is SGHRS, CDR2 YFSETQ, per germline.

The table lists this clonotype with a few counts. The chain has TRBV28 and TRBJ1-5; D is possibly TRBD1 (6 bases). This CDR3 comprises 16 residues. Trimming took 9 bases from V and 3 from J, leaving 21 bases between them. Germline CDR1 is MDHEN and CDR2 is SYDVKM. The CDR3 region is CASGWEGGGPNQPQHF. In DNA form, the CDR3 reads TGTGCCAGTGGGTGGGAGGGGGGCGGACCCAATCAGCCCCAGCATTTT.

This clonotype was recorded many times. This chain connects TRBV25-1 to TRBJ2-5; D is perhaps TRBD1 (5 bases). CDR1 MGHDK and CDR2 SYGVNS come from the germline V gene. The germline V and J ends were trimmed by 1 base and 5 bases, with 11 bases remaining between them. This CDR3 is 14 amino acids long. In DNA, the CDR3 is TGTGCCAGCAGTGAATCAGGGAAGTCCGAGACCCAGTACTTC. Translation gives CASSESGKSETQYF.

In its sample, this clonotype was seen many times. The rearrangement links TRBV12-3 or TRBV12-4 to TRBJ2-5, with 7 bases fitting TRBD2. The CDR3 contains 15 residues. The ends lost 6 bases at V and 5 bases at J; junction bases unmatched: 12. The CDR3 spells CASSLERGSGETQYF. CDR3 DNA: TGTGCCAGCAGCCTCGAGCGGGGCTCAGGGGAGACCCAGTACTTC.

This clonotype has ten or more counts. The V gene is TRBV20-1, the J gene TRBJ2-7, with 9 bases fitting TRBD1. J lost 3 bases, V lost 3 bases, and 6 bases had no gene match. The CDR3 runs to 14 residues. Germline assignment: CDR1 DFQATT and CDR2 SNEGSKA (reference sequence). DNA for the CDR3: TGCAGTGCTAGGGAACAGGGGGCGGTCTACGAGCAGTACTTC. Translation gives CSAREQGAVYEQYF.

This clonotype was recorded many times. This sequence joins TRBV5-1 and TRBJ1-1; the match to TRBD1 covers 7 bases. The CDR3 has 17 amino acids. Unmatched junction bases numbered 9, after V lost 0 bases and J lost 1 base. CDR1 and CDR2 (germline): SGHRS, YFSETQ. Here the CDR3 DNA reads TGCGCCAGCAGCTTGGCCGTCACAGGGGTCTCGAACACTGAAGCTTTCTTT. This sequence encodes CASSLAVTGVSNTEAFF.

This clonotype has at least ten counts. The gene calls are TRBV5-1 and TRBJ1-6, with a possible D match to TRBD1 (5 bases). Germline-derived CDR1 and CDR2 are SGHRS and YFSETQ. V lost 0 bases, J lost 6 bases, and 10 bases lay in between. The CDR3 is 15 amino acids. The CDR3 DNA follows: TGCGCCAGCAGCTTGGGGCGCCAGGGTAATTCACCCCTCCACTTT. Amino acids: CASSLGRQGNSPLHF.

Ten or more counts support this clonotype. V gene TRBV10-3 combines with J gene TRBJ1-1, with 7 bases identical to TRBD1. V gave up 6 bases and J gave up 2 bases; unmatched junction bases: 6. Germline values: CDR1 ENHRY, CDR2 SYGVKD. The CDR3 spans 14 residues. The CDR3 nucleotides read TGTGCCATCAGGGAGACAGGGTATAACACTGAAGCTTTCTTT. It specifies CAIRETGYNTEAFF.

This clonotype was seen a handful of times. V and J are TRBV29-1 and TRBJ1-4; no clear D. Germline V gene sequence: CDR1 SQVTM, CDR2 ANQGSEA. The CDR3 has 12 residues. V was pared by 0 bases and J by 8 bases, with 7 bases between. The CDR3 region has the DNA TGCAGCGTTGAAGATGGGTTGGAAAAACTGTTTTTT. Its translation is CSVEDGLEKLFF.

The chain employs TRBV28 and TRBJ1-5; TRBD1 might be the D (5 bases). Germline assignment: CDR1 MDHEN and CDR2 SYDVKM. The CDR3 runs to 14 residues. Trimming shortened V by 5 bases and J by 5 bases, and 13 bases separated the two germline ends. CDR3 sequence (DNA): TGTGCCAGCAGTGTCCAGGGACCGTATCAGCCCCAGCATTTT. Translation gives CASSVQGPYQPQHF.

This clonotype was counted at least ten times. The chain combines TRBV2 with TRBJ2-6; 8 nucleotides match TRBD2. The CDR3 contains 15 residues. The trim removed 4 bases at V and 4 bases at J, leaving 3 bases unmatched. Per the germline V gene, CDR1 is SNHLY and CDR2 is FYNNEI. The CDR3 is CASSGLAGGANVLTF. The CDR3 DNA reads TGTGCCAGCAGTGGTCTAGCGGGCGGGGCCAACGTCCTGACTTTC.

This chain joins TRBV18 and TRBJ2-1; 8 bases match TRBD2. In germline, CDR1 is KGHSH, CDR2 LQKENI. The J segment lost 10 bases and the V segment lost 2 bases, leaving 10 bases of the junction unmatched. The CDR3 runs 15 residues. CDR3 residues: CASSPRGAGRAEQFF. The CDR3 region has the DNA TGTGCCAGCTCACCAAGGGGTGCCGGGAGGGCCGAGCAGTTCTTC.